This entry features one T cell receptor beta chain sequence. What it binds is unknown. The data were taken from a study of cytomegalovirus exposure and HLA in healthy donors. Study conclusions and caveats: Later work showed greater clonal expansion in HLA-associated TCR beta chains than in equally common others. In a later analysis, about 17,000 TCR beta sequences were associated with HLA alleles at 0.05 false discovery rate.

It was with 60 Vbeta and 13 Jbeta primers that the PCR ran. The data were produced by immunoSEQ multiplex PCR, yet TCRdb's version contains in-frame clones alone and is incomplete. The data show approximately 150,000 clones, 79% seen once. This CDR3 has 15 residues. Looked up from germline, CDR1 is MRHNA and CDR2 is SNTAGT. The V segment lost 8 bases and the J segment 5 bases; nucleotides outside the gene matches: 10. This clonotype was obtained from a man aged 50-59 years in good health and CMV-seropositive. The chain couples TRBV6-4 to TRBJ2-2; 8 bases match TRBD1. The sequenced sample was PBMCs. CDR3 loop: CASHPRRGPTGELFF. Written as DNA, the CDR3 is TGTGCCAGCCACCCTCGCAGGGGGCCTACCGGGGAGCTGTTTTTT.